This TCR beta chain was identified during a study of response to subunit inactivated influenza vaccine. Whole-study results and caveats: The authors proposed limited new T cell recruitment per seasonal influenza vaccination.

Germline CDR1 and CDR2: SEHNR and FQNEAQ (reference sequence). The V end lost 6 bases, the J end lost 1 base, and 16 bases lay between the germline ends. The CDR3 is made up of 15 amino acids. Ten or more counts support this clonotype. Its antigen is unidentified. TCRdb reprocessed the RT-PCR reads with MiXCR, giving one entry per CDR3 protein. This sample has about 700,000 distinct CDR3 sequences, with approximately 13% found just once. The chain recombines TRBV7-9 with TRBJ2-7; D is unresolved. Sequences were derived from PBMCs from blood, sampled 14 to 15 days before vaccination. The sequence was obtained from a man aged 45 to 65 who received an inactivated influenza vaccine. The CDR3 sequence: CASSLVLGPSYEQYF. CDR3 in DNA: TGTGCCAGCAGTTTGGTCCTAGGGCCTTCCTACGAGCAGTACTTC. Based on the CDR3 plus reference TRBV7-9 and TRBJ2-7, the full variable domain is DTGVSQNPRHKITKRGQNVTFRCDPISEHNRLYWYRQTLGQGPEFLTYFQNEAQLEKSRLLSDRFSAERPKGSFSTLEIQRTEQGDSAMYLCASSLVLGPSYEQYFGPGTRLTVT.